The 16 T cell receptor beta chains below were found in one sample sequenced in a study of blood T cell repertoires in COVID-19. Assay: immunoSEQ multiplex PCR; the TCRdb copy retains only in-frame clones and omits some. This table holds a few hundred thousand clones, about 88% found once. Sequenced material: PBMCs or T cells enriched from blood (not recorded which). The receptors stem from a young woman who had been exposed to COVID-19.

This CDR3 is CASSQGWGQTYEQYF. As DNA, the CDR3 is TGCGCCAGCAGCCAAGGCTGGGGGCAGACCTACGAGCAGTACTTC. The chain employs TRBV4-3 and TRBJ2-7; weak D call: TRBD1 (6 bases). This CDR3 comprises 15 residues. The V end was cut by 1 base, the J end by 2 bases, with 12 bases between. Germline V gene data show CDR1 as LGHNA and CDR2 as YSLEER.

CDR3 region: CASSTGLDLLSTDTQYF. CDR3 DNA: TGTGCCAGCAGCACGGGACTAGATCTTTTATCCACAGATACGCAGTATTTT. V usage is TRBV11-2 and J usage is TRBJ2-3; TRBD2 matches 8 bases. V dropped 5 bases and J dropped 2; count of bases not matched to a gene: 12. The CDR3 extends over 17 amino acids. The germline V gene encodes CDR1 SGHAT and CDR2 FQNNGV.

The chain is built from TRBV23-1 and TRBJ2-7, with 9 bases identical to TRBD1. TRBV23-1 is recorded as an ORF, its role being uncertain. V shed 2 bases, J shed 2 bases, and the junction held 7 bases outside the gene matches. CDR3 size: 16 residues. CDR3 protein: CASSQPGTGSPYEQYF. The CDR3 nucleotides read TGCGCCAGCAGTCAACCCGGGACAGGGTCCCCCTACGAGCAGTACTTC.

This rearrangement joins TRBV3-1 (or the pseudogene TRBV3-2) to TRBJ2-7; the match to TRBD1 covers 11 bases. The CDR3 loop spans 15 amino acids. Germline V gene data show CDR1 as LGHDT and CDR2 as YNNKEL (reference sequence). V was clipped by 4 bases and J by 7 bases; unmatched bases: 9. For the CDR3, the DNA is TGTGCCAGCAGCCTGCACCGGGACAGGGGGGGGGAGCAGTACTTC. Amino acid sequence: CASSLHRDRGGEQYF.

This clone showed up just once. The gene calls are TRBV29-1 and TRBJ1-2; D perhaps matches TRBD1 (6 bases). There are 13 residues in the CDR3. The germline V and J ends were trimmed by 4 bases and 3 bases, with 12 bases remaining between them. Germline-derived CDR1 and CDR2 are SQVTM and ANQGSEA. The CDR3 is CSVGLGAYYGYTF. The CDR3 DNA is TGCAGCGTTGGTTTGGGGGCCTACTATGGCTACACCTTC.

The chain joins TRBV24-1 to TRBJ2-2, with a tentative D call TRBD1 (5 bases). CDR3 length: 19 residues. Germline CDR1 KGHDR, CDR2 SFDVKD. V was trimmed by 8 bases and J by 0 bases, leaving 24 bases between them. CDR3 sequence: CATMASRAKGVTNTGELFF. CDR3 coding DNA: TGTGCCACCATGGCATCCCGAGCGAAAGGGGTTACGAACACCGGGGAGCTGTTTTTT.

The chain recombines TRBV6-4 with TRBJ2-1, with 9 bases identical to TRBD2. This CDR3 spans 15 amino acids. V was clipped by 0 bases and J by 8 bases; unmatched bases: 5. The germline V gene encodes CDR1 MRHNA and CDR2 SNTAGT. For the CDR3, the DNA is TGTGCCAGCAGTGACTCGGTGGGGACTAGCCATGAGCAGTTCTTC. This encodes CASSDSVGTSHEQFF.

The CDR3 protein is CASSQAGGLYGYTF. CDR3 sequence (DNA): TGTGCCAGCAGCCAAGCAGGGGGCCTCTATGGCTACACCTTC. The chain recombines TRBV5-4 with TRBJ1-2, with 8 bases fitting TRBD1. Trimming at V came to 4 bases and at J to 4 bases, leaving 6 bases not matched to a gene. Germline V gene sequence: CDR1 SGHNT, CDR2 YYREEE (reference sequence). This CDR3 spans 14 amino acids.

The rearrangement links TRBV5-8 to TRBJ1-6; D possibly corresponds to TRBD1 (6 bases). Germline CDR1 and CDR2: SGHTS and YDEGEE. CDR3 length equals 15 residues. V dropped 10 bases and J dropped 7 bases, with 21 bases sitting between them. The CDR3 loop is CAGRRSGGRNSPLHF. The CDR3 coding sequence is TGTGCCGGACGGCGGTCGGGGGGGCGGAATTCACCCCTCCACTTT.

V and J are TRBV5-6 and TRBJ2-2; 8 bases map to TRBD1. Looked up from germline, CDR1 is SGHDT and CDR2 is YYEEEE. The V segment lost 4 bases and the J segment 2 bases; nucleotides outside the gene matches: 4. The CDR3 contains 15 residues. CDR3: CASSRQGINTGELFF. The DNA of the CDR3 is TGTGCCAGCAGCCGACAGGGGATCAACACCGGGGAGCTGTTTTTT.

The gene calls are TRBV10-3 and TRBJ2-5; 7 nucleotides agree with TRBD2. The CDR3 spans 15 residues. The V and J ends lost 4 bases and 1 base, in that order; junction bases with no gene match: 6. Germline V gene lookup returns CDR1 ENHRY and CDR2 SYGVKD. The CDR3 DNA is TGTGCCATCAGTGGAGGGAGGGAGTCCCAAGAGACCCAGTACTTC. It encodes CAISGGRESQETQYF.

Only a few counts were recorded for this clone. This sequence joins TRBV19 and TRBJ1-5; D is uncertain. The ends were cut back, 3 bases at V and 0 bases at J, with 15 bases in the middle. The CDR3 contains 17 residues. Per germline, CDR1 LNHDA and CDR2 SQIVND (reference sequence). The CDR3 DNA sequence: TGTGCCAGTAGTATCGCGGGGTCTGGGTATAGCAATCAGCCCCAGCATTTT. Translating gives CASSIAGSGYSNQPQHF. The entire variable domain, with the rest obtained from reference TRBV19 and TRBJ1-5, is as follows: DGGITQSPKYLFRKEGQNVTLSCEQNLNHDAMYWYRQDPGQGLRLIYYSQIVNDFQKGDIAEGYSVSREKKESFPLTVTSAQKNPTAFYLCASSIAGSGYSNQPQHFGDGTRLSIL.

The chain couples TRBV3-1 (or the pseudogene TRBV3-2) to TRBJ2-3; 7 bases align to TRBD2. Germline V lookup: CDR1 LGHDT, CDR2 YNNKEL (reference sequence). The CDR3 loop spans 17 amino acids. V was pared by 4 bases and J by 5 bases, with 15 bases of the junction left unmatched. The CDR3 DNA reads TGTGCCAGCAGCCCCATGTTTGTGAGCGGGAAACAAGATACGCAGTATTTT. Its protein product is CASSPMFVSGKQDTQYF.

The chain carries TRBV5-4 and TRBJ1-6; D may be TRBD1 (6 bases). V lost 1 base and J lost 9, with 14 bases in between. The CDR3 runs to 15 residues. Per germline, CDR1 SGHNT and CDR2 YYREEE (reference sequence). CDR3 sequence: CASSLQSRGSSPLHF. The CDR3 region has the DNA TGTGCCAGCAGCTTGCAATCCAGGGGAAGTTCACCCCTCCACTTT.

DNA for the CDR3: TGTGCCAGCAGCGCCGAGGGGGGGACGGCTAAAGCTTTCTTT. This gives the protein CASSAEGGTAKAFF. The chain carries TRBV6-5 and TRBJ1-1, with D possibly TRBD1 on 6 matching bases. The germline V gene encodes CDR1 MNHEY and CDR2 SVGAGI. This CDR3 contains 14 residues. With 6 bases removed from V and 9 bases from J, the gap between germline ends came to 20 bases.

J is TRBJ2-7 and V is TRBV5-1; tentatively, D is TRBD2 (5 bases). The CDR3 runs 14 residues. V shed 2 bases and J shed 0 bases, with 9 bases lying between them. From germline, CDR1 is SGHRS and CDR2 YFSETQ. The CDR3 loop is CASSFVRDSYEQYF. CDR3 sequence (DNA): TGCGCCAGCAGCTTTGTTCGGGACTCCTACGAGCAGTACTTC.